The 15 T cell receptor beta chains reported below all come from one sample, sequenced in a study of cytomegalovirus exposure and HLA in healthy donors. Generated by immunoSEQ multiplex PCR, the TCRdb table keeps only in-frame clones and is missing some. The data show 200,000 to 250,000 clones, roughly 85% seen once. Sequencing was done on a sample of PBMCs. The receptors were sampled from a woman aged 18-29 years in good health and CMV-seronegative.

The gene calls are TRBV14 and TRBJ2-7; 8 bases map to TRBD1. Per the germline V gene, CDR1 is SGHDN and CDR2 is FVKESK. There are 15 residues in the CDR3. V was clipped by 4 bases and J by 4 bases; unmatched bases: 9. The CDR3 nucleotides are TGTGCCAGCAGCCGAGACAGGGGTTCCCGTTACGAGCAGTACTTC. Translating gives CASSRDRGSRYEQYF.

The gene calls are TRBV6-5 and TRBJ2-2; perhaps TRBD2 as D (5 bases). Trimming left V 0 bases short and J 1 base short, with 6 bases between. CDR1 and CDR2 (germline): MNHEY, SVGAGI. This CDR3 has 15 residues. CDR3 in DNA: TGTGCCAGCAGTTACTCCGGACTGAACACCGGGGAGCTGTTTTTT. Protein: CASSYSGLNTGELFF.

CDR3 region: CASSISGGAVVYEQYF. In DNA form, the CDR3 reads TGTGCCAGCAGCATCAGCGGGGGGGCCGTAGTGTACGAGCAGTACTTC. The chain employs TRBV7-3 and TRBJ2-7, with TRBD2 matching 10 bases. The CDR3 spans 16 residues. Germline V gene sequence: CDR1 SGHTA, CDR2 FQGTGA. The V segment lost 5 bases and the J segment 4 bases; nucleotides outside the gene matches: 11.

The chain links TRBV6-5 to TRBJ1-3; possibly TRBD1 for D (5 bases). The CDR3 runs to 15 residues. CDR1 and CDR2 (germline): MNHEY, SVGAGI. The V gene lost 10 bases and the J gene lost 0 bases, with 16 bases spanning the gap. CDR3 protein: CATQGWSFSGNTIYF. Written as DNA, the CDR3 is TGTGCCACCCAGGGCTGGTCCTTCTCTGGAAACACCATATATTTT.

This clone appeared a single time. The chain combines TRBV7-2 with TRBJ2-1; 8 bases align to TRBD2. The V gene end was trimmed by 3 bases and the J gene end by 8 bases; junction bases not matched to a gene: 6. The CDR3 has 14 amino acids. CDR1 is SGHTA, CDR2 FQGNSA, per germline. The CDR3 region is CASSLGLVFHEQFF. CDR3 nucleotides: TGTGCCAGCAGCTTGGGACTAGTGTTCCATGAGCAGTTCTTC.

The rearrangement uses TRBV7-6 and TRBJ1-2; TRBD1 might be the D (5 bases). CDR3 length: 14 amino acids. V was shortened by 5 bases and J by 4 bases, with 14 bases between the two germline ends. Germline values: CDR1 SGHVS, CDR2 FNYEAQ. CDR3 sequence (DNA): TGTGCCAGCAGCCCCTGGGGGGACCCCTATGGCTACACCTTC. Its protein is CASSPWGDPYGYTF. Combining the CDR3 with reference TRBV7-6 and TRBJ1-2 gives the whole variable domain GAGVSQSPRYKVTKRGQDVALRCDPISGHVSLYWYRQALGQGPEFLTYFNYEAQQDKSGLPNDRFSAERPEGSISTLTIQRTEQRDSAMYRCASSPWGDPYGYTFGSGTRLTVV.

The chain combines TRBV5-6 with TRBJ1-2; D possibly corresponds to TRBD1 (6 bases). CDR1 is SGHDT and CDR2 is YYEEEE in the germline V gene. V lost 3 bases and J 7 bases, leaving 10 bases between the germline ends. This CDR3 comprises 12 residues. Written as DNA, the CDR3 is TGTGCCAGCAGCTGGAGACAGGTTGGCTACACCTTC. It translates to CASSWRQVGYTF.

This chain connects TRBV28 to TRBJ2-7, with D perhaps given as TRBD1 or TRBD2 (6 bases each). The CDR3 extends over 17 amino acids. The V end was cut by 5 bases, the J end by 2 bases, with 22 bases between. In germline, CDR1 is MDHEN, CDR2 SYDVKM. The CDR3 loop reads CASSPPGGLPETYEQYF. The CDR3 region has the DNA TGTGCCAGCAGTCCCCCTGGGGGGCTACCCGAAACCTACGAGCAGTACTTC.

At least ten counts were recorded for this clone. CDR3: CASRMDRGQGGYTF. The CDR3 region has the DNA TGTGCCAGCAGGATGGACAGGGGGCAGGGTGGCTACACCTTC. The chain has TRBV6-1 and TRBJ1-2; 11 nucleotides agree with TRBD1. The CDR3 covers 14 residues. Germline V CDR1 and CDR2: MNHNS, SASEGT. V shed 6 bases and J 7 bases; nucleotides not matched to a gene: 7.

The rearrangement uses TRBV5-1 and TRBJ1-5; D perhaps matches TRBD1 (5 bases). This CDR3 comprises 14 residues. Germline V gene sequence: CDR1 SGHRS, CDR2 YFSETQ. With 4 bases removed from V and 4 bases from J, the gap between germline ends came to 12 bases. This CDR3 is CASSRGVVNQPQHF. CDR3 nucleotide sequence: TGCGCCAGCAGCCGGGGGGTTGTTAATCAGCCCCAGCATTTT.

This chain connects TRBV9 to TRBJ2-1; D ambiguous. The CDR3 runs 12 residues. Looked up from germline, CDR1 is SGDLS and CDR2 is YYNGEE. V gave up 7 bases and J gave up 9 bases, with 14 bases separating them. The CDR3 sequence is CASGQPWGEQFF. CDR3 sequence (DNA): TGTGCCAGCGGCCAACCTTGGGGTGAGCAGTTCTTC.

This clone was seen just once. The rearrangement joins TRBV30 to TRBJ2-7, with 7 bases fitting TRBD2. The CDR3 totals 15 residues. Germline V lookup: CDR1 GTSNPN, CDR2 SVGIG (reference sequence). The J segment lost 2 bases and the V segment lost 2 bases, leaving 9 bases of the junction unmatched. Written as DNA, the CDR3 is TGTGCCTGGAGTTCCCTTAGCGGGCGCCCCTACGAGCAGTACTTC. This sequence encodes CAWSSLSGRPYEQYF.

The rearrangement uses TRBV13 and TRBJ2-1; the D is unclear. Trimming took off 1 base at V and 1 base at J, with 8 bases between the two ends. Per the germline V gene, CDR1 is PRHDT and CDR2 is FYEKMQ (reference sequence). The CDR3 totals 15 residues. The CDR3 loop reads CASSLDYQSYNEQFF. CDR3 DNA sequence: TGTGCCAGCAGCTTAGACTATCAATCCTACAATGAGCAGTTCTTC. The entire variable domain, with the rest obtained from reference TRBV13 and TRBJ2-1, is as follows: AAGVIQSPRHLIKEKRETATLKCYPIPRHDTVYWYQQGPGQDPQFLISFYEKMQSDKGSIPDRFSAQQFSDYHSELNMSSLELGDSALYFCASSLDYQSYNEQFFGPGTRLTVL.

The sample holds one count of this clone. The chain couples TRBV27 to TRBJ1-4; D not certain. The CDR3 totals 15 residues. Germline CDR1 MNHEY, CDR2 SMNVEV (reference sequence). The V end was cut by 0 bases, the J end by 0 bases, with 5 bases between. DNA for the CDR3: TGTGCCAGCAGTTTATCGTTTGCAACTAATGAAAAACTGTTTTTT. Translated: CASSLSFATNEKLFF. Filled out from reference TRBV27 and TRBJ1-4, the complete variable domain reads EAQVTQNPRYLITVTGKKLTVTCSQNMNHEYMSWYRQDPGLGLRQIYYSMNVEVTDKGDVPEGYKVSRKEKRNFPLILESPSPNQTSLYFCASSLSFATNEKLFFGSGTQLSVL.

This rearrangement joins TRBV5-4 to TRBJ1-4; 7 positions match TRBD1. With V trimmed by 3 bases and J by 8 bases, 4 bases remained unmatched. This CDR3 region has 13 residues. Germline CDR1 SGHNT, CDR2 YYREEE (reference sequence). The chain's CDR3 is CASSSGTEEKLFF. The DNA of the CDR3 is TGTGCCAGCAGCTCCGGGACAGAGGAAAAACTGTTTTTT.